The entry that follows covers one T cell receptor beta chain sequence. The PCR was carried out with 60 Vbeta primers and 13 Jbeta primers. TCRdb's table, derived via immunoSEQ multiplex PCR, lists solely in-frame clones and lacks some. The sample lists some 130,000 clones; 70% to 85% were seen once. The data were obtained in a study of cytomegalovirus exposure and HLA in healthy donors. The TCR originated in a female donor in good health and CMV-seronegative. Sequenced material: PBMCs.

The CDR3 sequence is CASSVSGFQETQYF. The CDR3, as DNA: TGTGCCAGCAGCGTTAGCGGTTTCCAAGAGACCCAGTACTTC. This chain connects TRBV7-9 to TRBJ2-5; tentatively, D is TRBD2 (6 bases). V lost 5 bases and J 1 base, leaving 11 bases between the germline ends. CDR1 is SEHNR and CDR2 is FQNEAQ in the germline V gene (reference sequence). This CDR3 comprises 14 residues.